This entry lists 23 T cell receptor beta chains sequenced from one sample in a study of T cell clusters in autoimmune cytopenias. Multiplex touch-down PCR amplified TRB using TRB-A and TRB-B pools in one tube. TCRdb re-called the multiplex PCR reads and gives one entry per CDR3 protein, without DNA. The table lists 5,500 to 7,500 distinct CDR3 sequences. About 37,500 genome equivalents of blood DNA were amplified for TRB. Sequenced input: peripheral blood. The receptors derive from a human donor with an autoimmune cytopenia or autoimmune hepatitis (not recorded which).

The CDR3 reads CASSYSYSGNNEQFF. The chain is built from TRBV6-5 and TRBJ2-1. Germline values: CDR1 MNHEY, CDR2 SVGAGI. The CDR3 loop spans 15 amino acids.

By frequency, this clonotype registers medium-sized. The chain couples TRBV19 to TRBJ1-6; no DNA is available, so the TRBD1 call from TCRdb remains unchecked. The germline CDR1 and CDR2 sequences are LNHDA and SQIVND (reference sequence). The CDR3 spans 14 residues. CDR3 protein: CASSMGGQGSPLHF.

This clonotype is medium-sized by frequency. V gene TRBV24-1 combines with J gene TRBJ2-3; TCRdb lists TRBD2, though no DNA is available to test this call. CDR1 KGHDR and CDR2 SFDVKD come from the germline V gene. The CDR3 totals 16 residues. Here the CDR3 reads CATMPGPDWGTDTQYF.

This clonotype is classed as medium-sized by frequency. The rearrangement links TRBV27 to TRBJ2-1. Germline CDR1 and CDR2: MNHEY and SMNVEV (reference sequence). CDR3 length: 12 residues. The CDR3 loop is CASSLNYNEQFF.

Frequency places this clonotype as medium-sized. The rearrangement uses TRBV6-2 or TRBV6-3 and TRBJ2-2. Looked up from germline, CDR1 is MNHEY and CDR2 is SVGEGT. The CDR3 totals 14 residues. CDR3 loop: CASSYRLTTGELFF.

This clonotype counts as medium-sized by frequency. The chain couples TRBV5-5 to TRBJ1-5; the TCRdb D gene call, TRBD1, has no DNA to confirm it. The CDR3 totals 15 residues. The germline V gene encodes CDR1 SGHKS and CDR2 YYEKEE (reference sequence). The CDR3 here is CASSLHPGDNQPQHF.

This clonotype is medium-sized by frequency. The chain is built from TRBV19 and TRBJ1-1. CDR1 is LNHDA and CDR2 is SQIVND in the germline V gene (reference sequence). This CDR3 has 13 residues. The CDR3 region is CASSIGVGTEAFF.

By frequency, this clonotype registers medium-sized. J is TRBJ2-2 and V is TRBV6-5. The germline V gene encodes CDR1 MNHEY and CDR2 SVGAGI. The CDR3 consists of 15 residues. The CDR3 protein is CASSTSSKSTGELFF.

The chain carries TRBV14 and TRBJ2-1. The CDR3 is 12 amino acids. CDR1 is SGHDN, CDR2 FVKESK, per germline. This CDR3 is CASSTVSNEQFF.

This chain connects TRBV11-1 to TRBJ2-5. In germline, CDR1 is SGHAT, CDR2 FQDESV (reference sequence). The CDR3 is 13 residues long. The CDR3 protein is CASSLDPTETQYF.

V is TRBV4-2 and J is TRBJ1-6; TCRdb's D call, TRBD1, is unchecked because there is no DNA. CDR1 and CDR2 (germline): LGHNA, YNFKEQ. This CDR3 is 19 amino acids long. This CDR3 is CASSQDLQGIGSYNSPLHF.

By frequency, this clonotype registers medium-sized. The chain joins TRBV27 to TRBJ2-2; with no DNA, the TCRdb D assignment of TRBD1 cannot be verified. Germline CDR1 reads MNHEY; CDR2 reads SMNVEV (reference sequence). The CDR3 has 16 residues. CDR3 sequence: CASSPWGGTNTGELFF.

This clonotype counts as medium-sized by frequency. CDR3: CAWVAWDSYYF. The gene calls are TRBV30 and TRBJ2-7; there is no DNA to check the TCRdb D call of TRBD1. CDR1 GTSNPN and CDR2 SVGIG come from the germline V gene (reference sequence). This CDR3 contains 11 residues.

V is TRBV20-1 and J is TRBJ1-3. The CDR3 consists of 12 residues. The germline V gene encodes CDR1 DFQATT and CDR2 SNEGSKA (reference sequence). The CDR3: CSAALSGNTIYF.

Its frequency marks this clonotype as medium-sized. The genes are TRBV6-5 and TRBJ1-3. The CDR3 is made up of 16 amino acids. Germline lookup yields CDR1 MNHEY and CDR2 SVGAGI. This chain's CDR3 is CASSYSGQNSGNTIYF.

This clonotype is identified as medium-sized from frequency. The CDR3 is CASSYAGTSGGVTYEQYF. The chain carries TRBV27 and TRBJ2-7; there is no DNA to check the TCRdb D call of TRBD2. Germline CDR1 is MNHEY and CDR2 is SMNVEV (reference sequence). The CDR3 covers 18 residues.

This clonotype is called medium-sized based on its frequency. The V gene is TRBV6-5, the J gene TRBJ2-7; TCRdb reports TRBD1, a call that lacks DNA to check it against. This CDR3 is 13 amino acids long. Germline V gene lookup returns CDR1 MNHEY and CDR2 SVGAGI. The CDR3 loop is CASSAGVAYEQYF.

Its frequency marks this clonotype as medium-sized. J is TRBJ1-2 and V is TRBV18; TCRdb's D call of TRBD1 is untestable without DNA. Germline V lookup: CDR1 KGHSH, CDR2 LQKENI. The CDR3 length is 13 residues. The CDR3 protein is CASTVDRDYGYTF.

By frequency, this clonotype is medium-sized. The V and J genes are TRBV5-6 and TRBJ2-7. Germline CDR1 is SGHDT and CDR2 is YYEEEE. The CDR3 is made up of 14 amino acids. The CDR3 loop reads CASRLAGSVYEQYF.

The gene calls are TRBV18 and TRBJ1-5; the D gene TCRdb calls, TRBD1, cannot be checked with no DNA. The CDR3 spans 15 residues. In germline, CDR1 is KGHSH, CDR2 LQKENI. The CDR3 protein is CASSPEQGRNQPQHF.

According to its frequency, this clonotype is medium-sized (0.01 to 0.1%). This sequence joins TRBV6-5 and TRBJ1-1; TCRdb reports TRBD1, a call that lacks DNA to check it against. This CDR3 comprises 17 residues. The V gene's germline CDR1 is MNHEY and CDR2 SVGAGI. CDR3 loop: CASSYSWSGVGATEAFF.

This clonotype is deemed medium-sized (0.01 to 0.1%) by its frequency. CDR3 protein: CASTFGSWNTQYF. This sequence joins TRBV12-3 or TRBV12-4 and TRBJ2-3. The CDR3 totals 13 residues.

The CDR3 here is CASSPLSTSGVSYEQYF. This chain uses TRBV27 with TRBJ2-7; as DNA is missing, the TRBD2 call by TCRdb cannot be tested. CDR1 and CDR2 (germline): MNHEY, SMNVEV (reference sequence). CDR3 size: 17 residues.